Presented here are 8 T cell receptor beta chains from one specimen sequenced in a study of blood T cell repertoires in COVID-19 (dated by TCRdb to about 2020). The library was obtained by the immunoSEQ multiplex PCR assay. The source is immuneACCESS, and TCRdb retained only in-frame sequences with V and J called. Part of the clones is not carried over; for the studies checked, unresolved V genes explain less than half of this, and the remainder is unexplained. This sample lists 300,000 to 450,000 clones; around 87% were detected once. The ten most abundant clones make up 2.3% of the sample. The sample taken for sequencing was peripheral blood. These receptors were obtained from a woman between 55 and 75 years old with COVID-19, enrolled during active disease.

CDR3 nucleotide sequence: TGTGCCAGCAGTTTGGACAGGGGAAAAGATACGCAGTATTTT. Translated: CASSLDRGKDTQYF. The chain employs TRBV6-4 and TRBJ2-3, with 9 bases fitting TRBD1. V lost 5 bases, J lost 5 bases, and 5 bases stayed unmatched. Germline V CDR1 and CDR2: MRHNA, SNTAGT. The CDR3 is 14 amino acids.

The chain is built from TRBV28 and TRBJ2-3, with 8 bases identical to TRBD2. Germline loops: CDR1 MDHEN, CDR2 SYDVKM. This CDR3 has 18 residues. V was clipped by 3 bases and J by 3 bases; unmatched bases: 14. The CDR3 DNA reads as TGTGCCAGCAGTTTTAGTACGAGGCGGGGGGAAAAGACAGATACGCAGTATTTT. This translates into CASSFSTRRGEKTDTQYF.

The V and J genes are TRBV15 and TRBJ1-5, with D possibly matching TRBD1 (5 bases). This CDR3 spans 15 amino acids. Between the trimmed V and J ends, which lost 1 base and 10 bases, there was a span of 17 bases. Looked up from germline, CDR1 is LNHNV and CDR2 is YYDKDF (reference sequence). The CDR3 spells CATSRAEAGLIPQHF. The CDR3 DNA is TGTGCCACCAGCAGAGCTGAGGCGGGGCTAATTCCCCAGCATTTT.

The chain is built from TRBV5-4 and TRBJ2-3, with 7 bases matching TRBD2. Germline CDR1 reads SGHNT; CDR2 reads YYREEE (reference sequence). The CDR3 runs to 13 residues. Trimming took 2 bases from V and 3 from J; bases not matched to a gene: 0. The CDR3 DNA reads as TGTGCCAGCAGCTTCGGGGGGACAGATACGCAGTATTTT. The encoded protein is CASSFGGTDTQYF.

V and J are TRBV4-1 and TRBJ1-1; weak D call: TRBD1 (5 bases). Trimming removed 1 base at V and 4 bases at J, with 10 bases between. The CDR3 loop spans 14 amino acids. The germline gives CDR1 MGHRA, CDR2 YSYEKL. In DNA form, the CDR3 reads TGCGCCAGCAGCCAAGGGGCAGGGATCACTGAAGCTTTCTTT. It yields the protein CASSQGAGITEAFF.

This clone occurred a few times. This chain joins TRBV5-1 and TRBJ2-2; 7 bases are shared with TRBD1. The CDR3 is 15 amino acids. Germline trimming cut 4 bases from V and 0 bases from J; bases unmatched to any gene: 3. Looked up from germline, CDR1 is SGHRS and CDR2 is YFSETQ. The DNA for the CDR3 is TGCGCCAGCAGCCCCGGACAGGCGAACACCGGGGAGCTGTTTTTT. Amino acid sequence: CASSPGQANTGELFF.

This clone was seen only once. The rearrangement links TRBV28 to TRBJ1-2, with 8 bases identical to TRBD1. The V gene end was trimmed by 5 bases and the J gene end by 3 bases; junction bases not matched to a gene: 5. The CDR3 totals 14 residues. CDR1 and CDR2 (germline): MDHEN, SYDVKM. CDR3 in DNA: TGTGCCAGCAGTGGGGACAGGACCTACTATGGCTACACCTTC. The encoded protein is CASSGDRTYYGYTF.

The chain couples TRBV3-1 (or the pseudogene TRBV3-2) to TRBJ1-1, with 9 positions matching TRBD1. V shed 4 bases, J shed 0 bases, and the junction held 9 bases outside the gene matches. In germline, CDR1 is LGHDT, CDR2 YNNKEL (reference sequence). The CDR3 totals 17 residues. CDR3 amino acids: CASSPKDRGNMNTEAFF. The CDR3 DNA reads as TGTGCCAGCAGCCCTAAGGACAGGGGAAACATGAACACTGAAGCTTTCTTT.